Below are 5 T cell receptor beta chains sequenced from a single sample in a study of blood T cell repertoires in COVID-19. Repertoires were generated with immunoSEQ multiplex PCR, while TCRdb's copy carries only in-frame clones and drops some. The data contain 160,000 or so clones, around 77% of them singletons. Sample: peripheral blood. The receptors derive from a man between 65 and 80 years old with active or convalescent COVID-19.

The V call is TRBV6-6, the J call TRBJ1-1, with TRBD1 matching over 9 bases. Germline V CDR1 and CDR2: MNHNY, SVGAGI (reference sequence). The CDR3 runs 13 residues. V shed 6 bases, J shed 7 bases, and the junction held 6 bases outside the gene matches. CDR3 sequence: CASSPGTGIEAFF. The CDR3 bases are TGTGCCAGCAGCCCCGGGACAGGGATTGAAGCTTTCTTT.

The V gene is TRBV5-1, the J gene TRBJ1-2, with D tentatively TRBD1 (6 bases). Germline V gene sequence: CDR1 SGHRS, CDR2 YFSETQ. Between the trimmed V and J ends, which lost 0 bases and 3 bases, there was a span of 12 bases. The CDR3 has 15 residues. CDR3 DNA: TGCGCCAGCAGCTTGGTGGGCAGGGGTGACTATGGCTACACCTTC. Translating gives CASSLVGRGDYGYTF. The whole variable domain, remainder taken from reference TRBV5-1 and TRBJ1-2, is KAGVTQTPRYLIKTRGQQVTLSCSPISGHRSVSWYQQTPGQGLQFLFEYFSETQRNKGNFPGRFSGRQFSNSRSEMNVSTLELGDSALYLCASSLVGRGDYGYTFGSGTRLTVV.

The table lists this clone with a few counts. Here the CDR3 reads CASSGFQTSNEKLFF. The CDR3 coding sequence is TGTGCCAGCAGTGGGTTTCAAACATCTAATGAAAAACTGTTTTTT. The rearrangement uses TRBV2 and TRBJ1-4; D call uncertain. V was cut by 4 bases and J by 3 bases, with 12 bases left in between. The CDR3 is made up of 15 amino acids. Germline V gene sequence: CDR1 SNHLY, CDR2 FYNNEI.

J is TRBJ2-7 and V is TRBV5-1; maybe TRBD2 (5 bases). CDR3 length equals 16 residues. V lost 0 bases and J 1 base, leaving 14 bases between the germline ends. Germline CDR1 SGHRS, CDR2 YFSETQ. The CDR3 bases are TGCGCCAGCAGCTTGGGTCCTAGCCCTGGATCCTACGAGCAGTACTTC. It is translated as CASSLGPSPGSYEQYF. The full variable domain, in which reference TRBV5-1 and TRBJ2-7 provide the parts outside the CDR3, is KAGVTQTPRYLIKTRGQQVTLSCSPISGHRSVSWYQQTPGQGLQFLFEYFSETQRNKGNFPGRFSGRQFSNSRSEMNVSTLELGDSALYLCASSLGPSPGSYEQYFGPGTRLTVT.

The chain has TRBV4-2 and TRBJ2-5; 9 positions match TRBD1. The CDR3 spans 15 residues. Per germline, CDR1 LGHNA and CDR2 YNFKEQ. V was clipped by 5 bases and J by 5 bases; unmatched bases: 9. CDR3 nucleotide sequence: TGTGCCAGCAGCACCTGGGGACAGGGCGGTGAGACCCAGTACTTC. It translates to CASSTWGQGGETQYF.